The rows below give T cell receptor beta chains drawn from one sample of a study of coeliac disease. Profiled with immunoSEQ multiplex PCR; TCRdb holds only in-frame clones, not every one. This sample has thousands of clones, with about 63% found just once. Sequencing was performed on lamina propria lymphocytes from the gut. All receptors derive from a woman between 65 and 79 years old with celiac disease. Both conserved end residues are part of each CDR3. The D gene is left open where the match is weak. The listing skips clone size in some rows; elsewhere it reads once, few, many or a size class.

J gene: TRBJ2-2
V gene: TRBV7-2
clone size: few
D gene: .
CDR3 protein: CASTLSGLRNTGELFF
CDR3 DNA: TGTGCCAGCACCTTGTCGGGACTCCGGAACACCGGGGAGCTGTTTTTT

J gene: TRBJ1-6
V gene: TRBV5-1
clone size: few
D gene: .
CDR3 protein: CASTTGGISPLHF
CDR3 DNA: TGCGCCAGCACCACTGGCGGGATTTCACCCCTCCACTTT

J gene: TRBJ2-3
V gene: TRBV5-6
clone size: .
D gene: .
CDR3 protein: CASSLEAGGKDTQYF
CDR3 DNA: TGTGCCAGCAGCTTGGAGGCAGGGGGGAAGGATACGCAGTATTTT

J gene: TRBJ2-5
V gene: TRBV6-6
clone size: .
D gene: .
CDR3 protein: CASRDKRETQYF
CDR3 DNA: TGTGCCAGCAGGGACAAAAGAGAGACCCAGTACTTC

J gene: TRBJ2-1
V gene: TRBV7-9
clone size: once
D gene: TRBD2
CDR3 protein: CASSNISAGGFYNEQFF
CDR3 DNA: TGTGCCAGCAGCAATATCTCAGCGGGGGGGTTCTACAATGAGCAGTTCTTC

J gene: TRBJ2-2
V gene: TRBV7-8
clone size: .
D gene: .
CDR3 protein: CASRKTGSGGELFF
CDR3 DNA: TGTGCCAGCAGAAAGACTGGGAGTGGCGGGGAGCTGTTTTTT

J gene: TRBJ2-3
V gene: TRBV30
clone size: .
D gene: TRBD2
CDR3 protein: CAYRRGGATDTQYF
CDR3 DNA: TGTGCCTACCGCCGCGGGGGGGCAACAGATACGCAGTATTTT

J gene: TRBJ2-3
V gene: TRBV19
clone size: few
D gene: TRBD2
CDR3 protein: CASSIAGGVTDTQYF
CDR3 DNA: TGTGCCAGTAGTATAGCGGGGGGAGTAACAGATACGCAGTATTTT

J gene: TRBJ2-7
V gene: TRBV6-6
clone size: .
D gene: .
CDR3 protein: CASSRGDGAYEQYF
CDR3 DNA: TGTGCCAGCAGCCGCGGGGACGGGGCCTACGAGCAGTACTTC

J gene: TRBJ2-7
V gene: TRBV21-1
clone size: .
D gene: .
CDR3 protein: CASSRGQRDSYEQYF
CDR3 DNA: TGTGCCAGCAGCCGGGGTCAGCGCGACTCCTACGAGCAGTACTTC

J gene: TRBJ2-7
V gene: TRBV10-3
clone size: .
D gene: TRBD1
CDR3 protein: CAISEDRGYTYEQYF
CDR3 DNA: TGTGCCATCAGTGAAGACAGGGGTTATACTTACGAGCAGTACTTC

J gene: TRBJ2-1
V gene: TRBV28
clone size: .
D gene: TRBD2
CDR3 protein: CASSNYLAGAHNEQFF
CDR3 DNA: TGTGCCAGCAGCAACTACCTAGCGGGGGCCCACAATGAGCAGTTCTTC

J gene: TRBJ1-1
V gene: TRBV6-5
clone size: few
D gene: TRBD1
CDR3 protein: CASRRDRENTEAFF
CDR3 DNA: TGTGCCAGCAGGCGGGACAGGGAGAACACTGAAGCTTTCTTT

J gene: TRBJ2-7
V gene: TRBV19
clone size: .
D gene: TRBD1
CDR3 protein: CASSSTGGIYEQYF
CDR3 DNA: TGTGCCAGTAGTTCCACAGGGGGGATATACGAGCAGTACTTC

J gene: TRBJ1-5
V gene: TRBV5-1
clone size: .
D gene: .
CDR3 protein: CASSLYPGGNQPQHF
CDR3 DNA: TGCGCCAGCAGCTTGTATCCAGGGGGCAATCAGCCCCAGCATTTT

J gene: TRBJ1-4
V gene: TRBV6-5
clone size: .
D gene: .
CDR3 protein: CASSYYIRGEKLFF
CDR3 DNA: TGTGCCAGCAGTTACTATATTCGGGGTGAGAAACTGTTTTTT

J gene: TRBJ2-2
V gene: TRBV7-3
clone size: .
D gene: TRBD1
CDR3 protein: CASSPGTGQGAVGELFF
CDR3 DNA: TGTGCCAGCAGCCCAGGAACGGGACAGGGGGCGGTCGGGGAGCTGTTTTTT

J gene: TRBJ2-7
V gene: TRBV21-1
clone size: .
D gene: .
CDR3 protein: CASSTRTGAYEQYF
CDR3 DNA: TGTGCCAGCAGCACGAGGACAGGGGCCTACGAGCAGTACTTC

J gene: TRBJ1-1
V gene: TRBV5-1
clone size: .
D gene: TRBD1
CDR3 protein: CASTRTGEWTEAFF
CDR3 DNA: TGCGCCAGCACCCGCACAGGGGAATGGACTGAAGCTTTCTTT

J gene: TRBJ2-7
V gene: TRBV14
clone size: .
D gene: .
CDR3 protein: CASSPSQGGEQYF
CDR3 DNA: TGTGCCAGCAGCCCAAGTCAGGGTGGCGAGCAGTACTTC

J gene: TRBJ2-7
V gene: TRBV5-1
clone size: .
D gene: .
CDR3 protein: CASSLGHTSYEQYF
CDR3 DNA: TGCGCCAGCAGCTTAGGACATACCTCCTACGAGCAGTACTTC

J gene: TRBJ2-5
V gene: TRBV19
clone size: .
D gene: TRBD2
CDR3 protein: CASSYSGGQETQYF
CDR3 DNA: TGTGCCAGTAGTTATAGCGGGGGGCAAGAGACCCAGTACTTC